The next 16 T cell receptor beta chains were all read from a single sample in a study of CD8+ T cells in alopecia areata. It was cDNA, reverse transcribed from extracted RNA, that served as the sequencing template. Libraries were prepared by immunoSEQ multiplex PCR; TCRdb keeps only in-frame clonotypes and omits some of them. The profile shows 190,000 or so clones, more than 55% of them singletons. Treatment in this sample: oral pan-JAK inhibitor, 5-10 mg twice daily. The sample consisted of CD4+ T cells sorted from blood, taken at week 4, from a patient treated with tofacitinib. The receptors originated from a human donor with alopecia areata.

The genes are TRBV7-9 and TRBJ2-7, with a tentative D call TRBD1 (6 bases). This CDR3 is built from 15 residues. Between the trimmed V and J ends, which lost 5 bases and 3 bases, there was a span of 17 bases. Looked up from germline, CDR1 is SEHNR and CDR2 is FQNEAQ (reference sequence). The CDR3 region has the DNA TGTGCCAGCAGCACCCAGGACAGACGAGGCTACGAGCAGTACTTC. It codes for CASSTQDRRGYEQYF.

The V call is TRBV6-1, the J call TRBJ1-1; 8 positions match TRBD1. Germline lookup yields CDR1 MNHNS and CDR2 SASEGT. The V gene end was trimmed by 8 bases and the J gene end by 2 bases; junction bases not matched to a gene: 4. This CDR3 comprises 13 residues. The CDR3 DNA reads as TGTGCCAGCCAAGGACAGGGCAACACTGAAGCTTTCTTT. Its translation is CASQGQGNTEAFF.

This clone occurred once. The chain joins TRBV27 to TRBJ2-5, with a weak D call TRBD1 (5 bases). This CDR3 contains 15 residues. The ends were cut back, 8 bases at V and 3 bases at J, with 19 bases in the middle. Per the germline V gene, CDR1 is MNHEY and CDR2 is SMNVEV (reference sequence). DNA of the CDR3: TGTGCCAGCGGCGATTCAGGGTCAGGGAAAGAGACCCAGTACTTC. Protein product: CASGDSGSGKETQYF.

The chain has TRBV18 and TRBJ1-2; tentatively, D is TRBD1 (5 bases). V was trimmed by 0 bases and J by 0 bases, leaving 5 bases between them. The CDR3 has 14 amino acids. Germline CDR1 reads KGHSH; CDR2 reads LQKENI. CDR3 nucleotide sequence: TGTGCCAGCTCACCACCGGGGGCTAACTATGGCTACACCTTC. As protein: CASSPPGANYGYTF.

This clone came up once. The chain recombines TRBV11-2 with TRBJ2-1; possible D gene TRBD2, 6 bases. Between the trimmed V and J ends, which lost 5 bases and 7 bases, there was a span of 18 bases. The CDR3 runs to 15 residues. Germline V lookup: CDR1 SGHAT, CDR2 FQNNGV. This CDR3 reads CASSLGTRLTNEQFF. CDR3 nucleotides: TGTGCCAGCAGCCTCGGGACTCGATTAACGAATGAGCAGTTCTTC.

The DNA of the CDR3 is TGCGCCAGCAGCCAAGAGAGGGAGGCCTTTTCGGCCAAAAACATTCAGTACTTC. Its protein product is CASSQEREAFSAKNIQYF. This sequence joins TRBV4-1 and TRBJ2-4; possible D gene TRBD2, 6 bases. Germline V gene lookup returns CDR1 MGHRA and CDR2 YSYEKL. The ends were cut back, 0 bases at V and 1 base at J, with 16 bases in the middle. The CDR3 is 18 residues long.

For this clone: Within the sample, other DNA sequences also encode this same CDR3. The chain joins TRBV5-1 to TRBJ2-5, with no clear D. The CDR3 runs to 13 residues. Germline V gives CDR1 SGHRS, CDR2 YFSETQ. Trimming pared 0 bases from V and 5 bases from J, leaving 8 bases between. CDR3 sequence (DNA): TGCGCCAGCAGCTTGGATAGGGTGGAGACCCAGTACTTC. This codes for CASSLDRVETQYF. Complete variable domain (other parts from reference TRBV5-1 and TRBJ2-5): KAGVTQTPRYLIKTRGQQVTLSCSPISGHRSVSWYQQTPGQGLQFLFEYFSETQRNKGNFPGRFSGRQFSNSRSEMNVSTLELGDSALYLCASSLDRVETQYFGPGTRLLVL.

The V and J genes are TRBV6-1 and TRBJ1-1; D is undetermined. CDR1 is MNHNS and CDR2 is SASEGT in the germline V gene. The CDR3 runs 11 residues. The V gene lost 3 bases and the J gene lost 3 bases, with 2 bases spanning the gap. The CDR3 sequence: CASSDHTEAFF. CDR3 coding DNA: TGTGCCAGCAGTGACCACACTGAAGCTTTCTTT.

The J gene is TRBJ2-2, the V gene TRBV7-9; 8 nucleotides agree with TRBD2. Germline loops: CDR1 SEHNR, CDR2 FQNEAQ (reference sequence). The CDR3 is 19 amino acids. Unmatched junction bases numbered 11, after V lost 1 base and J lost 1 base. CDR3 in amino acids: CASSLGWGASGLNTGELFF. CDR3 in DNA: TGTGCCAGCAGCTTAGGCTGGGGGGCTAGCGGGCTGAACACCGGGGAGCTGTTTTTT.

This clone was seen more than once but under ten times. This rearrangement joins TRBV7-2 to TRBJ2-3; D gene ambiguous. Germline-derived CDR1 and CDR2 are SGHTA and FQGNSA. The CDR3 runs to 15 residues. V was clipped by 4 bases and J by 2 bases, with 13 bases between them. The CDR3 region is CASSSLAADTDTQYF. The CDR3 nucleotides read TGTGCCAGCAGCTCTCTGGCGGCGGACACAGATACGCAGTATTTT. Supplemented by reference TRBV7-2 and TRBJ2-3, the full variable domain reads GAGVSQSPSNKVTEKGKDVELRCDPISGHTALYWYRQSLGQGLEFLIYFQGNSAPDKSGLPSDRFSAERTGGSVSTLTIQRTQQEDSAVYLCASSSLAADTDTQYFGPGTRLTVL.

The chain couples TRBV5-1 to TRBJ2-4; D is unclear. CDR1 SGHRS and CDR2 YFSETQ come from the germline V gene. CDR3 length equals 11 residues. V was pared by 2 bases and J by 5 bases, with 2 bases between. This CDR3 reads CASSFQNIQYF. CDR3 nucleotide sequence: TGCGCCAGCAGCTTTCAAAACATTCAGTACTTC.

The CDR3 nucleotides read TGTGCCAGCAGTGGGGGGCGCGCCTACGAGCAGTACTTC. As protein: CASSGGRAYEQYF. The gene calls are TRBV28 and TRBJ2-7; possibly TRBD1 or TRBD2 for D (6 bases each). The CDR3 is made up of 13 amino acids. Germline loops: CDR1 MDHEN, CDR2 SYDVKM. V lost 5 bases to trimming and J lost 2 bases, with 10 bases between them.

The chain is built from TRBV10-3 and TRBJ1-2, with D unclear. The CDR3 runs to 14 residues. The germline V gene encodes CDR1 ENHRY and CDR2 SYGVKD. Between the trimmed V and J ends, which lost 10 bases and 8 bases, there was a span of 23 bases. Written as DNA, the CDR3 is TGTGCCACCCATTTACAGCTCGGTGGAAAGGGCTACACCTTC. As protein: CATHLQLGGKGYTF.

The rearrangement joins TRBV7-2 to TRBJ2-7; TRBD2 matches 8 bases. CDR1 and CDR2 (germline): SGHTA, FQGNSA. CDR3 length equals 14 residues. V lost 4 bases to trimming and J lost 2 bases; unmatched junction nucleotides: 4. The CDR3 nucleotides read TGTGCCAGCAGCTCACAGGGACTAGCCTACGAGCAGTACTTC. Protein sequence: CASSSQGLAYEQYF.

The genes are TRBV7-9 and TRBJ1-6, with 7 bases that match TRBD1. The CDR3 sequence is 15 residues long. J lost 5 bases, V lost 6 bases, and 7 bases had no gene match. Germline assignment: CDR1 SEHNR and CDR2 FQNEAQ (reference sequence). CDR3 region: CASSPGGSNNSPLHF. The CDR3 bases are TGTGCCAGCAGTCCAGGGGGATCTAATAATTCACCCCTCCACTTT.

The chain uses TRBV6-5 and TRBJ2-7, with TRBD2 identical over 8 bases. J gave up 2 bases and V 4 bases, and 4 bases lay outside the gene matches. The germline CDR1 and CDR2 sequences are MNHEY and SVGAGI. This CDR3 spans 14 amino acids. Here the CDR3 reads CASSLAGPTYEQYF. The CDR3 DNA reads as TGTGCCAGCAGTTTAGCGGGGCCCACCTACGAGCAGTACTTC.